What follows describes a single T cell receptor (beta chain). These data are taken from a study of blood T cell repertoires in COVID-19. Across the study: T cells, B-cell-depleted T cells, or PBMCs supplied cDNA or gDNA.

Sequencing used immunoSEQ multiplex PCR; TCRdb keeps in-frame clones, though not all of them. Here the sample spans some 530,000 clones, around 85% being singletons. V lost 9 bases, J lost 3 bases, and 6 bases stayed unmatched. The CDR3 length is 14 residues. In germline, CDR1 is SNHLY, CDR2 FYNNEI. The V and J genes are TRBV2 and TRBJ2-1, with TRBD2 identical over 9 bases. The sequenced material came from PBMCs or T cells enriched from blood (not recorded which). The TCR originated in a woman aged 55-69 years who had recovered from COVID-19. CDR3 DNA sequence: TGTGCCAGTCTTCTACTAGCGGGCTACAATGAGCAGTTCTTC. It yields the protein CASLLLAGYNEQFF.